This TCR beta chain emerged from a study of blood T cell repertoires in COVID-19. Overall study context: Sites in the United States, Italy and Spain provided acute and convalescent COVID-19 samples. Sample material is recorded as cDNA or gDNA derived from T cells, B-cell-depleted T cells, or PBMCs.

Seattle's cohort entered during active infection and was followed longitudinally. Authors' processing steps: Estimated nucleated cell counts came from reference gene primer amplification. Only in-frame clones appear in the TCRdb table, and some are missing; sequencing was by immunoSEQ multiplex PCR. The DNA gave D and trimming, while V, J and clone size come from that table. The profile shows over 60,000 clones, about 83% of them singletons. The ends were cut back, 1 base at V and 4 bases at J, with 11 bases in the middle. The length of the CDR3 is 15 residues. The germline V gene encodes CDR1 SGHTA and CDR2 FQGNSA. This clone was counted a few times.

The sequence was obtained from a man aged 50 to 59 with COVID-19, enrolled during active disease. The chain recombines TRBV7-2 with TRBJ1-5, with D unresolved. The specimen sequenced was peripheral blood. The CDR3 protein is CASSLEFRSNQPQHF. The CDR3 DNA reads TGTGCCAGCAGCTTAGAGTTCCGCAGTAATCAGCCCCAGCATTTT.